This passage covers 21 T cell receptor beta chains from one sample sequenced in a study of blood T cell repertoires in COVID-19. Some clones are missing from TCRdb's copy, which holds only in-frame ones; the method was immunoSEQ multiplex PCR. The sample holds some 190,000 clones, 70% to 80% seen once. Sequences were obtained from peripheral blood. Every receptor here comes from a woman aged 50 to 65 with acute or convalescent COVID-19.

The chain links TRBV5-1 to TRBJ2-7; the match to TRBD1 covers 8 bases. CDR1 is SGHRS and CDR2 is YFSETQ in the germline V gene. V trimming: 2 bases; J trimming: 6 bases; junction bases outside the gene matches: 10. The CDR3 is made up of 15 amino acids. CDR3 amino acids: CASSLAGTGTPEQYF. In DNA form, the CDR3 reads TGCGCCAGCAGCTTAGCCGGGACAGGAACTCCCGAGCAGTACTTC.

The chain joins TRBV4-1 to TRBJ2-7; 12 nucleotides match TRBD2. This CDR3 contains 18 residues. CDR1 and CDR2 (germline): MGHRA, YSYEKL. After removal of 4 bases from V and 3 bases from J, the junction contained 13 bases not matched to a gene. CDR3 DNA: TGCGCCAGCAGCCGCGGACTAGCGGGGAATCAGCCTATCTACGAGCAGTACTTC. It codes for CASSRGLAGNQPIYEQYF.

The rearrangement links TRBV27 to TRBJ1-3; D not certain. V was clipped by 5 bases and J by 6 bases, with 14 bases between them. CDR1 and CDR2 from the germline V gene are MNHEY and SMNVEV (reference sequence). The CDR3 has 14 residues. The CDR3 DNA follows: TGTGCCAGCAGTCCCAACTTCGCATTAAACACCATATATTTT. Encoded protein: CASSPNFALNTIYF.

The chain has TRBV28 and TRBJ1-5, with 12 nucleotides matching TRBD1. V lost 6 bases, J lost 7 bases, and 13 bases stayed unmatched. CDR3 length: 17 residues. The germline V gene encodes CDR1 MDHEN and CDR2 SYDVKM. This CDR3 is CASRAGTGGTRIQPQHF. CDR3 DNA sequence: TGTGCCAGCAGAGCCGGGACAGGGGGCACGAGGATCCAGCCCCAGCATTTT.

The chain uses TRBV7-8 and TRBJ2-5; 14 bases are shared with TRBD2. CDR1 SGHVS and CDR2 FQNEAQ come from the germline V gene. V gave up 5 bases and J gave up 5 bases; unmatched junction bases: 22. The CDR3 contains 21 residues. The CDR3 bases are TGTGCCAGCAGCCTTGGACTAGCGGGAGGCGCCAGGGGAAATGTTAGGGAGACCCAGTACTTC. This sequence encodes CASSLGLAGGARGNVRETQYF. The full variable domain, with the rest looked up from reference TRBV7-8 and TRBJ2-5, is GAGVSQSPRYKVAKRGQDVALRCDPISGHVSLFWYQQALGQGPEFLTYFQNEAQLDKSGLPSDRFFAERPEGSVSTLKIQRTQQEDSAVYLCASSLGLAGGARGNVRETQYFGPGTRLLVL.

The gene calls are TRBV29-1 and TRBJ2-7, with 8 bases fitting TRBD1. The germline V gene has CDR1 SQVTM and CDR2 ANQGSEA. This CDR3 is built from 15 residues. With 3 bases clipped from V and 4 bases from J, the junction kept 11 bases outside the gene matches. Here the CDR3 reads CSVEGTGPVLYEQYF. In DNA form, the CDR3 reads TGCAGCGTTGAGGGGACAGGCCCAGTTCTATACGAGCAGTACTTC.

This chain connects TRBV14 to TRBJ2-1; 8 bases are shared with TRBD1. V dropped 3 bases and J dropped 8; count of bases not matched to a gene: 9. In germline, CDR1 is SGHDN, CDR2 FVKESK. This CDR3 has 15 amino acids. The CDR3 DNA reads TGTGCCAGCAGCCAGTCTTACAGGGGGAGGTATGAGCAGTTCTTC. As protein: CASSQSYRGRYEQFF.

The chain joins TRBV18 to TRBJ2-3; weak D call: TRBD1 (6 bases). This CDR3 has 16 amino acids. Trimming left V 3 bases short and J 2 bases short, with 15 bases between. Germline CDR1 is KGHSH and CDR2 is LQKENI. The CDR3 region has the DNA TGTGCCAGCTCACCCAGGAACAGGGTTCACACAGATACGCAGTATTTT. This sequence encodes CASSPRNRVHTDTQYF.

This clone was detected only a few times. CDR3 in amino acids: CASSPGAAVNYGYTF. CDR3 nucleotide sequence: TGTGCCAGCAGCCCAGGTGCAGCTGTTAACTATGGCTACACCTTC. The rearrangement uses TRBV7-8 and TRBJ1-2; no clear D. The CDR3 is made up of 15 amino acids. CDR1 is SGHVS and CDR2 is FQNEAQ in the germline V gene. Trimming left V 5 bases short and J 1 base short, with 14 bases between.

The CDR3 protein is CASSRDRPDNSPLHF. DNA of the CDR3: TGTGCCAGCAGCCGCGACAGGCCGGATAATTCACCCCTCCACTTT. The rearrangement uses TRBV2 and TRBJ1-6; D is possibly TRBD1 (6 bases). Trimming pared 6 bases from V and 5 bases from J, leaving 14 bases between. CDR3 length: 15 residues. From germline, CDR1 is SNHLY and CDR2 FYNNEI.

V usage is TRBV4-1 and J usage is TRBJ1-1; 7 bases agree with TRBD1. The trim removed 0 bases at V and 3 bases at J, leaving 4 bases unmatched. CDR1 and CDR2 (germline): MGHRA, YSYEKL. The CDR3 runs to 15 residues. Here the CDR3 DNA reads TGCGCCAGCAGCCAAGAACAGGGGAGTCACACTGAAGCTTTCTTT. Translation: CASSQEQGSHTEAFF.

The chain is built from TRBV19 and TRBJ1-4, with 8 bases aligning to TRBD1. The germline V gene encodes CDR1 LNHDA and CDR2 SQIVND (reference sequence). The junction had 4 bases not matched to a gene; V was cut back by 2 bases and J by 2 bases. The CDR3 spans 16 residues. CDR3 sequence reads: CASSIPYRGTNEKLFF. DNA of the CDR3: TGTGCCAGTAGTATACCTTACAGGGGGACTAATGAAAAACTGTTTTTT.

The J gene is TRBJ1-1, the V gene TRBV27; 8 bases line up with TRBD1. V trimming: 6 bases; J trimming: 4 bases; junction bases outside the gene matches: 7. The germline CDR1 and CDR2 sequences are MNHEY and SMNVEV (reference sequence). This CDR3 spans 14 amino acids. This CDR3 reads CASSITGGGTEAFF. CDR3 nucleotide sequence: TGTGCCAGCAGCATTACAGGGGGTGGCACTGAAGCTTTCTTT.

The chain recombines TRBV2 with TRBJ2-7, with 10 bases identical to TRBD1. The CDR3 is made up of 14 amino acids. Per the germline V gene, CDR1 is SNHLY and CDR2 is FYNNEI. Trimming at V came to 4 bases and at J to 5 bases, leaving 5 bases not matched to a gene. CDR3 sequence (DNA): TGTGCCAGCAGTGGACAGGGGGCTCGTGACGAGCAGTACTTC. Its protein is CASSGQGARDEQYF.

This clone was seen a handful of times. This chain uses TRBV7-8 with TRBJ2-1; D is possibly TRBD1 (5 bases). This CDR3 region has 13 residues. V shed 4 bases and J shed 6 bases, with 10 bases lying between them. Germline V CDR1 and CDR2: SGHVS, FQNEAQ. This chain's CDR3 is CASSWGQGNEQFF. CDR3 DNA sequence: TGTGCCAGCAGCTGGGGCCAGGGCAATGAGCAGTTCTTC. The entire variable domain, with the rest obtained from reference TRBV7-8 and TRBJ2-1, is as follows: GAGVSQSPRYKVAKRGQDVALRCDPISGHVSLFWYQQALGQGPEFLTYFQNEAQLDKSGLPSDRFFAERPEGSVSTLKIQRTQQEDSAVYLCASSWGQGNEQFFGPGTRLTVL.

V gene TRBV5-1 combines with J gene TRBJ2-3, with 8 positions matching TRBD1. Germline assignment: CDR1 SGHRS and CDR2 YFSETQ. V trimming: 1 base; J trimming: 0 bases; junction bases outside the gene matches: 7. The CDR3 length is 17 residues. The CDR3 sequence: CASSLRPTGASTDTQYF. CDR3 sequence (DNA): TGCGCCAGCAGCTTGCGACCGACAGGGGCGAGCACAGATACGCAGTATTTT. Combining the CDR3 with reference TRBV5-1 and TRBJ2-3 gives the whole variable domain KAGVTQTPRYLIKTRGQQVTLSCSPISGHRSVSWYQQTPGQGLQFLFEYFSETQRNKGNFPGRFSGRQFSNSRSEMNVSTLELGDSALYLCASSLRPTGASTDTQYFGPGTRLTVL.

The DNA of the CDR3 is TGTGCCAGCCGGACAGCTTACGAGCAGTACTTC. This codes for CASRTAYEQYF. This rearrangement joins TRBV6-4 to TRBJ2-7; D is perhaps TRBD1 (6 bases). CDR1 MRHNA and CDR2 SNTAGT come from the germline V gene. Trimming removed 8 bases from V and 4 bases from J, with 9 bases in between. This CDR3 spans 11 amino acids.

This clone was detected once. V gene TRBV7-2 combines with J gene TRBJ2-3, with D possibly TRBD2 on 5 matching bases. The germline gives CDR1 SGHTA, CDR2 FQGNSA. V dropped 5 bases and J dropped 4 bases, with 7 bases sitting between them. The CDR3 is made up of 12 amino acids. The DNA for the CDR3 is TGTGCCAGCAGCCCGGAGGCAGATACGCAGTATTTT. It yields the protein CASSPEADTQYF.

This clone came up a few times. The chain joins TRBV6-4 to TRBJ1-1; tentatively, D is TRBD1 (6 bases). CDR3 length: 14 residues. Per germline, CDR1 MRHNA and CDR2 SNTAGT. V gave up 7 bases and J gave up 1 base, with 13 bases separating them. CDR3 bases: TGTGCCAGCAAAATACAGGGAACGAACACTGAAGCTTTCTTT. Residues: CASKIQGTNTEAFF.

This chain uses TRBV11-2 with TRBJ2-3; 7 bases are shared with TRBD1. This CDR3 comprises 15 residues. Germline V gene sequence: CDR1 SGHAT, CDR2 FQNNGV. V lost 5 bases to trimming and J lost 0 bases; unmatched junction nucleotides: 5. CDR3 residues: CASSMGQTSTDTQYF. CDR3 DNA sequence: TGTGCCAGCAGCATGGGACAGACGAGCACAGATACGCAGTATTTT.

The V gene is TRBV14, the J gene TRBJ2-3; the D gene is possibly TRBD1 (5 bases). Trimming cost V 1 base and J 0 bases, with 11 bases left between them. The CDR3 runs to 16 residues. CDR1 and CDR2 (germline): SGHDN, FVKESK. For the CDR3, the DNA is TGTGCCAGCAGCCAAGGGGGCCGGAGTAGCACAGATACGCAGTATTTT. It is translated as CASSQGGRSSTDTQYF.